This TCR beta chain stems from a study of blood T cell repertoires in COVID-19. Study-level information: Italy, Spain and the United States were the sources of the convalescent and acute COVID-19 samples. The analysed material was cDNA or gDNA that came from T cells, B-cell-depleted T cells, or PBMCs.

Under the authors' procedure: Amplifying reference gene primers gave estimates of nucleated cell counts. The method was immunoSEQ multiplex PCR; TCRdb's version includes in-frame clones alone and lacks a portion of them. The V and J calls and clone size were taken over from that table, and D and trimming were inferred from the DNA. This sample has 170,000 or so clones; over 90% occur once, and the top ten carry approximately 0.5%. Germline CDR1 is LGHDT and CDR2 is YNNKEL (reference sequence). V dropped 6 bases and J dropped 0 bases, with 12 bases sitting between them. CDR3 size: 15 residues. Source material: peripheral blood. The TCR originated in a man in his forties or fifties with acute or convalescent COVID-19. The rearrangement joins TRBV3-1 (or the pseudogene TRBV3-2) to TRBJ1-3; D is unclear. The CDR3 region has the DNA TGTGCCAGCAGTCCGACTGTCAACTCTGGAAACACCATATATTTT. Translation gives CASSPTVNSGNTIYF.